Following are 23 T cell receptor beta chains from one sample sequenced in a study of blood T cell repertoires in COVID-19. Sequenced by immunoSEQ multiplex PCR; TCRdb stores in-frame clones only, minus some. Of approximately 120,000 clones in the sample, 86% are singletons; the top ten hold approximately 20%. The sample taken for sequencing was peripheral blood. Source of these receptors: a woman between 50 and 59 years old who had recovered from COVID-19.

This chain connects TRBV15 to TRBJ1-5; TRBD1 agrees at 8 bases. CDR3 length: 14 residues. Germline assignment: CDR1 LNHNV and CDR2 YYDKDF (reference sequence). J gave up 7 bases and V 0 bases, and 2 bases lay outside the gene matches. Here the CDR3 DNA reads TGTGCCACCAGCAGAGAGACAGGGGTCCAGCCCCAGCATTTT. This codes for CATSRETGVQPQHF. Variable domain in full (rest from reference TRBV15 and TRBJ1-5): DAMVIQNPRYQVTQFGKPVTLSCSQTLNHNVMYWYQQKSSQAPKLLFHYYDKDFNNEADTPDNFQSRRPNTSFCFLDIRSPGLGDTAMYLCATSRETGVQPQHFGDGTRLSIL.

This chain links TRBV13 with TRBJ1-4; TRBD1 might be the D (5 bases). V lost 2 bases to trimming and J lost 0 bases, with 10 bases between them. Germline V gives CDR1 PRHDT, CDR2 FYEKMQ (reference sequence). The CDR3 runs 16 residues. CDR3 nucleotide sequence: TGTGCCAGCAGCTTATGGGGGGACCCAACTAATGAAAAACTGTTTTTT. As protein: CASSLWGDPTNEKLFF.

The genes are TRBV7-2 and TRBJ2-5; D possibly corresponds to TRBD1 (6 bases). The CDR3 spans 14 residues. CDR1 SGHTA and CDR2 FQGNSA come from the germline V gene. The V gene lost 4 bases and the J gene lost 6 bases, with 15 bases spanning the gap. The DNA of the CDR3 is TGTGCCAGCAGCTCCCCCGGGCAGGGGAAGACCCAGTACTTC. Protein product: CASSSPGQGKTQYF.

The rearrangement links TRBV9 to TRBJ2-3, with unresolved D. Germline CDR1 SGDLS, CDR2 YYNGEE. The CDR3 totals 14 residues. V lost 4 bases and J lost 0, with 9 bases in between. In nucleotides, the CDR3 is TGTGCCAGCAGCCCCGGGTCTAGCACAGATACGCAGTATTTT. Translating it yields CASSPGSSTDTQYF.

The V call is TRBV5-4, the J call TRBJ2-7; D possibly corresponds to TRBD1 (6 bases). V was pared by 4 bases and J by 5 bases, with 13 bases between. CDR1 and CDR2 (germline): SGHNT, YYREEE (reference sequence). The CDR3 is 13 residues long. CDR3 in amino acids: CASSQDRRDEQYF. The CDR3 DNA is TGTGCCAGCAGCCAAGACAGGCGGGACGAGCAGTACTTC.

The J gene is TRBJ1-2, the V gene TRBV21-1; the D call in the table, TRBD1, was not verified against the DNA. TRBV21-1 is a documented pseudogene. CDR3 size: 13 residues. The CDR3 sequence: CASSKNRGYGYTF. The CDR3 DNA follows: TGTGCCAGCAGCAAAAACAGGGGCTATGGCTACACCTTC.

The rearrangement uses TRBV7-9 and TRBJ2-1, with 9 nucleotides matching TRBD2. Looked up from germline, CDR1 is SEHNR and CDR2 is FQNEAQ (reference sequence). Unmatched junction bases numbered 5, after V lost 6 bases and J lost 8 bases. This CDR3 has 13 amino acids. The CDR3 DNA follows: TGTGCCAGCAGTGGCGGGAGGGCATATGAGCAGTTCTTC. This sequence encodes CASSGGRAYEQFF. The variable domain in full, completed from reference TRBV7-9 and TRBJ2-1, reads DTGVSQNPRHKITKRGQNVTFRCDPISEHNRLYWYRQTLGQGPEFLTYFQNEAQLEKSRLLSDRFSAERPKGSFSTLEIQRTEQGDSAMYLCASSGGRAYEQFFGPGTRLTVL.

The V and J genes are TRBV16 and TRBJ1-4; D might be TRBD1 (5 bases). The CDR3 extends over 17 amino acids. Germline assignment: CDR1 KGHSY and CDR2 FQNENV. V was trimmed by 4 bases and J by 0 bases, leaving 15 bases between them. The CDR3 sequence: CASSPVEGPATNEKLFF. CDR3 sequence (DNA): TGTGCCAGCAGCCCAGTGGAGGGACCTGCAACTAATGAAAAACTGTTTTTT.

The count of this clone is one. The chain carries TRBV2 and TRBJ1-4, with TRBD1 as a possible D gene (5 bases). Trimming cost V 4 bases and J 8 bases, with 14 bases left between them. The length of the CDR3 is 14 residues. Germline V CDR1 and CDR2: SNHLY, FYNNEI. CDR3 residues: CASSVNQGGEKLFF. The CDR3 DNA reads TGTGCCAGCAGTGTTAACCAGGGCGGCGAAAAACTGTTTTTT.

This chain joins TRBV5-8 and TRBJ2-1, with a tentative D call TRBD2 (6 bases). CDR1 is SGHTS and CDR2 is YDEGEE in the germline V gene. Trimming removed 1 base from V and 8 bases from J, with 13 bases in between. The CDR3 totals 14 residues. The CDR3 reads CASSLSQPSDEQFF. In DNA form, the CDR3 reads TGTGCCAGCAGCTTGTCGCAGCCTAGCGATGAGCAGTTCTTC.

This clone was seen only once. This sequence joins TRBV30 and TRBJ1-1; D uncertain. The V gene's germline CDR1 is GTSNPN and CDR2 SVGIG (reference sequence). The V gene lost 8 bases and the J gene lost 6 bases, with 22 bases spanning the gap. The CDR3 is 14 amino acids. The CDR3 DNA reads TGTGCCCGGGAGGGTGAGATCCTGGGCGCTGAAGCTTTCTTT. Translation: CAREGEILGAEAFF.

Here the CDR3 DNA reads TGTGCCAGCAGCCAAGGTAACGGGGGGGCCACAGATACGCAGTATTTT. It yields the protein CASSQGNGGATDTQYF. The chain carries TRBV4-2 and TRBJ2-3, with TRBD2 identical over 8 bases. The CDR3 sequence is 16 residues long. The junction had 5 bases not matched to a gene; V was cut back by 1 base and J by 2 bases. Per germline, CDR1 LGHNA and CDR2 YNFKEQ.

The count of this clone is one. The CDR3 is CATSRARGDTGELFF. CDR3 DNA: TGTGCCACCAGCAGAGCCAGGGGAGACACCGGGGAGCTGTTTTTT. V usage is TRBV15 and J usage is TRBJ2-2, with D possibly being TRBD1 (6 bases). There are 15 residues in the CDR3. Trimming cost V 1 base and J 3 bases, with 9 bases left between them. CDR1 and CDR2 from the germline V gene are LNHNV and YYDKDF (reference sequence).

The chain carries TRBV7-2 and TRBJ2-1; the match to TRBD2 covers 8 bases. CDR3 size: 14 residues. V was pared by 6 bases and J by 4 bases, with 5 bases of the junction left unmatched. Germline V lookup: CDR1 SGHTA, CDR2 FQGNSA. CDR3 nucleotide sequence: TGTGCCAGCAGACCGGGAGGGTCGTACAATGAGCAGTTCTTC. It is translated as CASRPGGSYNEQFF.

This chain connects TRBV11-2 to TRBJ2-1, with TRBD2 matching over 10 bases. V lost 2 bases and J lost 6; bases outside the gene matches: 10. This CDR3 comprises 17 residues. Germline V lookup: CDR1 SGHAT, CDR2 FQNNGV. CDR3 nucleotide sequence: TGTGCCAGCAGCTTAACGATACTAAGCGGGGGGGCCAATGAGCAGTTCTTC. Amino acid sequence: CASSLTILSGGANEQFF.

In DNA form, the CDR3 reads TGTGCCAGCAGCCCCAGGGGGCAGGTGAACACTGAAGCTTTCTTT. It is translated as CASSPRGQVNTEAFF. The chain joins TRBV9 to TRBJ1-1, with 8 bases lining up with TRBD1. Unmatched junction bases numbered 5, after V lost 4 bases and J lost 0 bases. CDR1 SGDLS and CDR2 YYNGEE come from the germline V gene. The CDR3 is made up of 15 amino acids.

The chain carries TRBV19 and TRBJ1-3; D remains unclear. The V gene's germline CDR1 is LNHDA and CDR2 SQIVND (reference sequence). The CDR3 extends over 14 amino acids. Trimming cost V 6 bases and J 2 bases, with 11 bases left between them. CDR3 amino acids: CASRRESAGNTIYF. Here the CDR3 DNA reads TGTGCCAGTAGGCGGGAGTCGGCTGGAAACACCATATATTTT.

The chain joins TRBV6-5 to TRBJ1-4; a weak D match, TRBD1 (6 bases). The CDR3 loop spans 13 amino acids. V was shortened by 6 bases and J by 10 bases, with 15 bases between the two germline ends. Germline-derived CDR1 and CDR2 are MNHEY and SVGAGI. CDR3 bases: TGTGCCAGCAGGTTACAGGGAAAAGGAAAACTGTTTTTT. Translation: CASRLQGKGKLFF.

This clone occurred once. CDR3 loop: CASSPRATGELGEQYF. CDR3 coding DNA: TGTGCCAGCAGCCCCCGGGCTACGGGGGAGTTGGGGGAGCAGTACTTC. The chain couples TRBV9 to TRBJ2-7; a weak D match, TRBD2 (6 bases). Germline CDR1 is SGDLS and CDR2 is YYNGEE. The CDR3 has 16 amino acids. V was trimmed by 4 bases and J by 7 bases, leaving 24 bases between them.

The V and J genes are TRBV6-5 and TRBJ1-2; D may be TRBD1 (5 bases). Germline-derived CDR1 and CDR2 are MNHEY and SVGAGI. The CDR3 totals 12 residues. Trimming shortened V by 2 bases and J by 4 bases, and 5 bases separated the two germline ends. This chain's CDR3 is CASSYDSYGYTF. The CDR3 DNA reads TGTGCCAGCAGTTACGACAGCTATGGCTACACCTTC.

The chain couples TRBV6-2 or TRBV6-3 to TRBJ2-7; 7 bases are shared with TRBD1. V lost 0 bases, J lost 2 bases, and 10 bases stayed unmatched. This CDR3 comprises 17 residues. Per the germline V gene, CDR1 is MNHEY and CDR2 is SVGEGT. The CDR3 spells CASSYSLTGARTYEQYF. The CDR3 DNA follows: TGTGCCAGCAGTTACTCCCTCACAGGGGCTCGGACCTACGAGCAGTACTTC.

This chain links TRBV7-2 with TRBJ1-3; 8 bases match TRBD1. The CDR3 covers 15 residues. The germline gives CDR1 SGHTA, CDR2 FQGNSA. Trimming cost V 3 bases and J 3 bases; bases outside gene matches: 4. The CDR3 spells CASSFSGQGGNTIYF. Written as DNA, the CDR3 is TGTGCCAGCAGCTTCAGTGGACAGGGTGGAAACACCATATATTTT. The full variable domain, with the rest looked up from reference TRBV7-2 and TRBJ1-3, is GAGVSQSPSNKVTEKGKDVELRCDPISGHTALYWYRQSLGQGLEFLIYFQGNSAPDKSGLPSDRFSAERTGGSVSTLTIQRTQQEDSAVYLCASSFSGQGGNTIYFGEGSWLTVV.

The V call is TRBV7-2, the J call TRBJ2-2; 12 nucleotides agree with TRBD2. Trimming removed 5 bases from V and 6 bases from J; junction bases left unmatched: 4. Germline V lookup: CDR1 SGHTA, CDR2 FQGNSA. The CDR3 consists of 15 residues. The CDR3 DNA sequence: TGTGCCAGCAGCACCCGACTAGCGGGGGCCGGGGAGCTGTTTTTT. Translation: CASSTRLAGAGELFF.